Below are 20 T cell receptor beta chains sequenced from a single sample in a study of blood T cell repertoires in COVID-19. Produced via immunoSEQ multiplex PCR; TCRdb's table is partial and in-frame only. This table holds about 290,000 clones, around nine tenths found once. The specimen was peripheral blood. These receptors originate from a woman in her twenties or thirties with COVID-19, enrolled during active disease.

V usage is TRBV4-1 and J usage is TRBJ1-1; D is uncertain. V was cut by 1 base and J by 0 bases, with 12 bases left in between. The CDR3 spans 16 residues. The germline V gene has CDR1 MGHRA and CDR2 YSYEKL. The CDR3 spells CASSQGMIRVNTEAFF. In nucleotides, the CDR3 is TGCGCCAGCAGCCAAGGGATGATCCGGGTGAACACTGAAGCTTTCTTT.

This sequence joins TRBV5-1 and TRBJ1-4; 8 bases are a match to TRBD1. Germline CDR1 and CDR2: SGHRS and YFSETQ. Trimming at V came to 2 bases and at J to 8 bases, leaving 8 bases not matched to a gene. This CDR3 is 15 amino acids long. The DNA for the CDR3 is TGCGCCAGCAGCTTACAGGCAGGGGGCCGGGAAAAACTGTTTTTT. Protein: CASSLQAGGREKLFF.

CDR3 residues: CASSEGLAGGAPSTDTQYF. CDR3 sequence (DNA): TGTGCCAGCAGCGAAGGACTAGCGGGGGGAGCCCCAAGCACAGATACGCAGTATTTT. The rearrangement joins TRBV7-9 to TRBJ2-3; 14 bases are a match to TRBD2. Trimming at V came to 5 bases and at J to 0 bases, leaving 10 bases not matched to a gene. This CDR3 comprises 19 residues. Germline V gene lookup returns CDR1 SEHNR and CDR2 FQNEAQ (reference sequence).

The genes are TRBV4-1 and TRBJ2-5; 8 bases align to TRBD2. From germline, CDR1 is MGHRA and CDR2 YSYEKL. V lost 3 bases and J lost 5; bases outside the gene matches: 11. The CDR3 is 16 residues long. The CDR3: CASSHFDAGGRETQYF. CDR3 coding DNA: TGCGCCAGCAGCCATTTCGACGCGGGGGGCCGGGAGACCCAGTACTTC.

The chain uses TRBV30 and TRBJ1-6; D gene uncertain. CDR1 and CDR2 (germline): GTSNPN, SVGIG (reference sequence). This CDR3 is built from 13 residues. V lost 8 bases to trimming and J lost 3 bases, with 11 bases between them. The CDR3 here is CASTDDYNSPLHF. The CDR3 bases are TGTGCCAGTACAGACGACTATAATTCACCCCTCCACTTT.

On this clone: The sample contains more than one DNA sequence encoding this CDR3. CDR3: CASSTGSGELFF. The DNA of the CDR3 is TGTGCCAGTAGCACAGGATCCGGGGAGCTGTTTTTT. The chain is built from TRBV19 and TRBJ2-2, with D possibly being TRBD1 (5 bases). CDR1 is LNHDA, CDR2 SQIVND, per germline (reference sequence). Trimming cost V 6 bases and J 6 bases, with 8 bases left between them. The CDR3 has 12 residues. The variable domain in full, with the rest retrieved from reference TRBV19 and TRBJ2-2, is DGGITQSPKYLFRKEGQNVTLSCEQNLNHDAMYWYRQDPGQGLRLIYYSQIVNDFQKGDIAEGYSVSREKKESFPLTVTSAQKNPTAFYLCASSTGSGELFFGEGSRLTVL.

The genes are TRBV28 and TRBJ1-4, with D unresolved. V dropped 9 bases and J dropped 2 bases, with 10 bases sitting between them. Germline V CDR1 and CDR2: MDHEN, SYDVKM. The CDR3 covers 13 residues. The CDR3 DNA sequence: TGTGCCAGTTCGACTTTCACTAATGAAAAACTGTTTTTT. Its protein is CASSTFTNEKLFF.

The chain carries TRBV30 and TRBJ1-6, with 9 bases aligning to TRBD1. The CDR3 runs to 14 residues. Trimming took 4 bases from V and 6 from J; bases not matched to a gene: 4. Germline CDR1 is GTSNPN and CDR2 is SVGIG (reference sequence). The CDR3 nucleotides read TGTGCCTGGATCTTGGACAGGGGTAATTCACCCCTCCACTTT. Its protein is CAWILDRGNSPLHF.

This sequence joins TRBV7-9 and TRBJ2-5, with 9 positions matching TRBD1. The CDR3 totals 16 residues. Germline CDR1 and CDR2: SEHNR and FQNEAQ (reference sequence). With 5 bases clipped from V and 5 bases from J, the junction kept 12 bases outside the gene matches. The DNA for the CDR3 is TGTGCCAGCAGCCCCCTAGGGGACAGGGTTCTGGAGACCCAGTACTTC. This encodes CASSPLGDRVLETQYF. Based on the CDR3 plus reference TRBV7-9 and TRBJ2-5, the full variable domain is DTGVSQNPRHKITKRGQNVTFRCDPISEHNRLYWYRQTLGQGPEFLTYFQNEAQLEKSRLLSDRFSAERPKGSFSTLEIQRTEQGDSAMYLCASSPLGDRVLETQYFGPGTRLLVL.

The V and J genes are TRBV5-4 and TRBJ1-1; D perhaps matches TRBD1 (5 bases). V lost 3 bases and J 1 base, leaving 13 bases between the germline ends. Germline CDR1 is SGHNT and CDR2 is YYREEE (reference sequence). This CDR3 contains 15 residues. The CDR3 bases are TGTGCCAGCAGCTCTTGGGAGGGGCAGAACACTGAAGCTTTCTTT. This gives the protein CASSSWEGQNTEAFF. Combining the CDR3 with reference TRBV5-4 and TRBJ1-1 gives the whole variable domain ETGVTQSPTHLIKTRGQQVTLRCSSQSGHNTVSWYQQALGQGPQFIFQYYREEENGRGNFPPRFSGLQFPNYSSELNVNALELDDSALYLCASSSWEGQNTEAFFGQGTRLTVV.

The genes are TRBV11-2 and TRBJ1-2; TRBD1 is a possible D gene (6 bases). Germline loops: CDR1 SGHAT, CDR2 FQNNGV. This CDR3 spans 14 amino acids. The V gene lost 1 base and the J gene lost 6 bases, with 12 bases spanning the gap. CDR3 coding DNA: TGTGCCAGCAGCTTAGGGACTTACAGGGATGGCTACACCTTC. Encoded protein: CASSLGTYRDGYTF.

The gene calls are TRBV5-6 and TRBJ1-2, with D unclear. The CDR3 has 13 amino acids. Between the trimmed V and J ends, which lost 0 bases and 1 base, there was a span of 4 bases. The germline CDR1 and CDR2 sequences are SGHDT and YYEEEE. CDR3 sequence (DNA): TGTGCCAGCAGCTTGGATCGTAACTATGGCTACACCTTC. Translated, it gives CASSLDRNYGYTF.

The V and J genes are TRBV29-1 and TRBJ2-3; 9 bases align to TRBD1. The germline gives CDR1 SQVTM, CDR2 ANQGSEA. The CDR3 sequence is 14 residues long. V was pared by 6 bases and J by 8 bases, with 12 bases of the junction left unmatched. CDR3: CSVPGTGNLGTQYF. The CDR3 bases are TGCAGCGTGCCTGGGACAGGGAACCTCGGTACGCAGTATTTT.

V usage is TRBV7-5 and J usage is TRBJ2-7; the table's D gene call, TRBD2, was not cross checked with the DNA. TRBV7-5 is listed as a pseudogene. The CDR3 extends over 12 amino acids. CDR3 amino acids: CVRSFGGHEQYF. For the CDR3, the DNA is TGTGTCAGAAGCTTTGGCGGCCACGAGCAGTACTTC.

The V call is TRBV9, the J call TRBJ2-7, with 8 positions matching TRBD1. After removal of 4 bases from V and 0 bases from J, the junction contained 9 bases not matched to a gene. CDR3 length: 16 residues. Germline V gives CDR1 SGDLS, CDR2 YYNGEE. The CDR3 nucleotides read TGTGCCAGCAGCCCGCACAGGGGGTCGAGCTCCTACGAGCAGTACTTC. This encodes CASSPHRGSSSYEQYF.

The V call is TRBV5-4, the J call TRBJ1-1, with a tentative D call TRBD1 (5 bases). Looked up from germline, CDR1 is SGHNT and CDR2 is YYREEE (reference sequence). The CDR3 runs 15 residues. Trimming left V 2 bases short and J 5 bases short, with 16 bases between. CDR3: CASSFDSQGRTEAFF. DNA of the CDR3: TGTGCCAGCAGCTTTGACAGCCAAGGGCGGACTGAAGCTTTCTTT.

The chain carries TRBV12-5 and TRBJ2-7, with 9 bases that match TRBD1. CDR3 length equals 17 residues. J gave up 0 bases and V 6 bases, and 12 bases lay outside the gene matches. Looked up from germline, CDR1 is LGHNT and CDR2 is FRNRAP. Here the CDR3 DNA reads TGTGCTAGTGGCGAGACCCTGACAGGGGGGGACTCCTACGAGCAGTACTTC. It yields the protein CASGETLTGGDSYEQYF. The entire variable domain, with the rest obtained from reference TRBV12-5 and TRBJ2-7, is as follows: DARVTQTPRHKVTEMGQEVTMRCQPILGHNTVFWYRQTMMQGLELLAYFRNRAPLDDSGMPKDRFSAEMPDATLATLKIQPSEPRDSAVYFCASGETLTGGDSYEQYFGPGTRLTVT.

This rearrangement joins TRBV4-1 to TRBJ1-5; D is ambiguous. With 4 bases removed from V and 10 bases from J, the gap between germline ends came to 14 bases. The CDR3 runs to 13 residues. From germline, CDR1 is MGHRA and CDR2 YSYEKL. CDR3 coding DNA: TGCGCCAGCAGCCCCCCCAACGAGGTACCCCAGCATTTT. It specifies CASSPPNEVPQHF.

This rearrangement joins TRBV3-1 (or the pseudogene TRBV3-2) to TRBJ1-2; D is ambiguous. The CDR3 spans 14 residues. Trimming left V 3 bases short and J 4 bases short, with 12 bases between. Germline V gene sequence: CDR1 LGHDT, CDR2 YNNKEL (reference sequence). CDR3 sequence: CASSQRSSGYGYTF. The CDR3 DNA follows: TGTGCCAGCAGCCAGCGGAGTTCGGGCTATGGCTACACCTTC.

The chain recombines TRBV24-1 with TRBJ1-5; D is unclear. The ends were cut back, 3 bases at V and 7 bases at J, with 12 bases in the middle. Germline V gene data show CDR1 as KGHDR and CDR2 as SFDVKD. The CDR3 runs 14 residues. CDR3 nucleotide sequence: TGTGCCACCAGTGATGCGGGAGGTTTCCAGCCCCAGCATTTT. Protein: CATSDAGGFQPQHF.